Following are 13 T cell receptor beta chains from one sample sequenced in a study of early T cells in non-severe SARS-CoV-2 infection. Each CDR3 protein gets one entry after TCRdb re-called the 5' RACE reads with MiXCR. The table records 110,000 or so distinct CDR3 sequences, about an eighth of them present only once. The sample comprised whole blood. These receptors were collected from an adult who was a healthcare worker with PCR-confirmed SARS-CoV-2 infection or an uninfected control (not recorded which).

This clonotype was counted a few times. The rearrangement uses TRBV7-2 and TRBJ1-5; possible D gene TRBD1, 5 bases. Germline CDR1 SGHTA, CDR2 FQGNSA. The CDR3 covers 16 residues. Trimming removed 6 bases at V and 4 bases at J, with 19 bases between. CDR3 nucleotides: TGTGCCAGCAGTAATGGACTGGGACGGCTAAATCAGCCCCAGCATTTT. Protein: CASSNGLGRLNQPQHF.

This chain links TRBV20-1 with TRBJ1-1, with 7 positions matching TRBD1. V shed 3 bases, J shed 2 bases, and the junction held 3 bases outside the gene matches. CDR1 DFQATT and CDR2 SNEGSKA come from the germline V gene (reference sequence). This CDR3 comprises 13 residues. CDR3 DNA: TGCAGTGCTAGGCGAGGGGGCAACACTGAAGCTTTCTTT. The encoded protein is CSARRGGNTEAFF.

This chain uses TRBV12-5 with TRBJ1-2; D is perhaps TRBD1 (5 bases). The CDR3 has 13 amino acids. Germline lookup yields CDR1 LGHNT and CDR2 FRNRAP. The CDR3 region has the DNA TGTACCGCTTGGGACGATTCTAACTATGGCTACACCTTC. Translated: CTAWDDSNYGYTF. Drawing the rest from reference TRBV12-5 and TRBJ1-2, the complete variable domain is DARVTQTPRHKVTEMGQEVTMRCQPILGHNTVFWYRQTMMQGLELLAYFRNRAPLDDSGMPKDRFSAEMPDATLATLKIQPSEPRDSAVYFCTAWDDSNYGYTFGSGTRLTVV.

Many counts were recorded for this clonotype. The CDR3 sequence is CATSRDLVTRTREQFF. CDR3 in DNA: TGTGCCACCAGCAGAGATCTCGTGACTAGGACGCGTGAGCAGTTCTTC. The gene calls are TRBV15 and TRBJ2-1; perhaps TRBD2 as D (6 bases). This CDR3 spans 16 amino acids. The germline V gene has CDR1 LNHNV and CDR2 YYDKDF (reference sequence). V dropped 0 bases and J dropped 9 bases, with 18 bases sitting between them.

Ten or more counts support this clonotype. The V call is TRBV20-1, the J call TRBJ2-1; D gene ambiguous. Germline assignment: CDR1 DFQATT and CDR2 SNEGSKA (reference sequence). This CDR3 has 16 residues. V lost 0 bases, J lost 4 bases, and 16 bases lay in between. CDR3 sequence reads: CSARDLNPTRYNEQFF. DNA of the CDR3: TGCAGTGCTAGAGATCTTAACCCAACCCGTTACAATGAGCAGTTCTTC.

The chain has TRBV12-3 or TRBV12-4 and TRBJ2-1, with 8 bases matching TRBD1. The CDR3 totals 16 residues. The trim removed 6 bases at V and 6 bases at J, leaving 13 bases unmatched. The CDR3 reads CASSSSSTGARNEQFF. In nucleotides, the CDR3 is TGTGCCAGCAGCTCGTCATCGACAGGGGCGCGCAATGAGCAGTTCTTC.

This clonotype was observed a few times. The genes are TRBV12-3 or TRBV12-4 and TRBJ2-2, with TRBD1 as a possible D gene (5 bases). This CDR3 region has 15 residues. V was cut by 0 bases and J by 5 bases, with 10 bases left in between. CDR3: CASSLAPDITGELFF. Here the CDR3 DNA reads TGTGCCAGCAGTTTAGCGCCGGACATTACCGGGGAGCTGTTTTTT.

This clonotype was found many times. The chain couples TRBV3-1 to TRBJ2-1, with 8 bases that match TRBD2. With V trimmed by 7 bases and J by 8 bases, 13 bases remained unmatched. This CDR3 has 15 residues. Germline loops: CDR1 LGHDT, CDR2 YNNKEL (reference sequence). The CDR3 coding sequence is TGTGCCAGCACCGAGAACGGGGGGGCCGGCCATGAGCAGTTCTTC. This codes for CASTENGGAGHEQFF.

This clonotype was counted many times. The chain links TRBV24-1 to TRBJ2-3; 8 nucleotides agree with TRBD1. V gave up 3 bases and J gave up 6 bases; unmatched junction bases: 7. CDR3 length: 15 amino acids. Germline V gene data show CDR1 as KGHDR and CDR2 as SFDVKD. CDR3 DNA: TGTGCCACCAGTGATCTTCGGACAGGGACGGATACGCAGTATTTT. Its protein product is CATSDLRTGTDTQYF.

The sample holds a few counts of this clonotype. The V gene is TRBV12-3 or TRBV12-4, the J gene TRBJ1-6; D uncertain. The ends were cut back, 5 bases at V and 7 bases at J, with 9 bases in the middle. The CDR3 extends over 13 amino acids. The CDR3: CASSGVENSPLHF. DNA of the CDR3: TGTGCCAGCAGTGGGGTGGAGAATTCACCCCTCCACTTT.

CDR3 nucleotides: TGCAGCTTTCCCGGACAGGGGCAAGAGACCCAGTACTTC. This codes for CSFPGQGQETQYF. This rearrangement joins TRBV29-1 to TRBJ2-5; the match to TRBD1 covers 9 bases. V was clipped by 8 bases and J by 2 bases; unmatched bases: 6. The germline V gene encodes CDR1 SQVTM and CDR2 ANQGSEA. This CDR3 comprises 13 residues.

The table lists this clonotype with a few counts. The chain employs TRBV7-9 and TRBJ1-1; TRBD1 might be the D (5 bases). Germline CDR1 SEHNR, CDR2 FQNEAQ (reference sequence). The CDR3 is 15 residues long. Between the trimmed V and J ends, which lost 0 bases and 1 base, there was a span of 9 bases. CDR3 nucleotides: TGTGCCAGCAGCTTAGCGGGGGTAGCGAACACTGAAGCTTTCTTT. Its translation: CASSLAGVANTEAFF.

In this sample, this clonotype turned up a few times. The V call is TRBV19, the J call TRBJ1-2; D remains ambiguous. Per the germline V gene, CDR1 is LNHDA and CDR2 is SQIVND (reference sequence). Trimming cost V 3 bases and J 8 bases, with 22 bases left between them. The CDR3 has 16 residues. This CDR3 is CASSIRPHSRGGGYTF. In nucleotides, the CDR3 is TGTGCCAGTAGTATTAGACCCCATTCTCGGGGTGGAGGCTACACCTTC.